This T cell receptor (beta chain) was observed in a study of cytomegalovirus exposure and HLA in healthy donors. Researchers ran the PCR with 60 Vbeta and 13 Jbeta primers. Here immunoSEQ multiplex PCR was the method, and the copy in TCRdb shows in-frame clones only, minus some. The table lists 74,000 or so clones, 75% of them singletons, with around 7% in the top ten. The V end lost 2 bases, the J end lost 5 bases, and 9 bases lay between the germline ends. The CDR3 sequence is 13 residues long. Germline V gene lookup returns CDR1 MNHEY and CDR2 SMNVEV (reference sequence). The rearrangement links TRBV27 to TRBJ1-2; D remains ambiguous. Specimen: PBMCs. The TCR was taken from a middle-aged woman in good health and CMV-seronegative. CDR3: CASSLTRGYGYTF. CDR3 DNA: TGTGCCAGCAGTTTAACCCGAGGGTATGGCTACACCTTC.